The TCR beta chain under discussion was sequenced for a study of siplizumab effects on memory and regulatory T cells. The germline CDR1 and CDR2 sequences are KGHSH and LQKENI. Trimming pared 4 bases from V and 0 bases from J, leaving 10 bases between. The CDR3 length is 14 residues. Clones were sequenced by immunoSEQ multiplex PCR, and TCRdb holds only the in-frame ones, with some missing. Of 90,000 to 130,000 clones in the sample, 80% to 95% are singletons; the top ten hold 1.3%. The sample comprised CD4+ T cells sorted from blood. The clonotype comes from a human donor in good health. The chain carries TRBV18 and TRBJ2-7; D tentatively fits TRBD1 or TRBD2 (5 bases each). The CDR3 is CASSLRDGSYEQYF. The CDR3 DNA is TGTGCCAGCTCACTCCGGGACGGCTCCTACGAGCAGTACTTC.